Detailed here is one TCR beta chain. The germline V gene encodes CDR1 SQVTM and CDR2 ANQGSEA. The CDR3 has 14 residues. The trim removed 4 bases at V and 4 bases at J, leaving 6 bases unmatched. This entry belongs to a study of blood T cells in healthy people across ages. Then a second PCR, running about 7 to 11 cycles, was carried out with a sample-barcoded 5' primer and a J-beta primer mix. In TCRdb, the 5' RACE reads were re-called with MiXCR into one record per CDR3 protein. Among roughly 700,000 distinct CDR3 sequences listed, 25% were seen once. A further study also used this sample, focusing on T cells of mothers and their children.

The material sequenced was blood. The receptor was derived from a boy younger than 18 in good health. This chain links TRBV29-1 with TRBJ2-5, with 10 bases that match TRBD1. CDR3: CSVGVGQGSETQYF. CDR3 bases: TGCAGCGTTGGCGTGGGACAGGGGTCAGAGACCCAGTACTTC. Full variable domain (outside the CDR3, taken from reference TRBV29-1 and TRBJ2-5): SAVISQKPSRDICQRGTSLTIQCQVDSQVTMMFWYRQQPGQSLTLIATANQGSEATYESGFVIDKFPISRPNLTFSTLTVSNMSPEDSSIYLCSVGVGQGSETQYFGPGTRLLVL.